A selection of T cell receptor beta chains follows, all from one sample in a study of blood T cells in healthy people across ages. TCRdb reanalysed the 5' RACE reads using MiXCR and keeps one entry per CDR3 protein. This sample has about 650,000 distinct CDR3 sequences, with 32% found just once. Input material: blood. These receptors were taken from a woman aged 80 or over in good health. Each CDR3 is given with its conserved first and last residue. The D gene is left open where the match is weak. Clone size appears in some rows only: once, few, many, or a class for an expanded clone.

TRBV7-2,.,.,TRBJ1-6,TGTGCCAGCAGCTTAGGGGTCAGGGCGGCTTCACCCCTCCACTTT,CASSLGVRAASPLHF
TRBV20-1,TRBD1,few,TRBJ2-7,TGCAGTGCTAACTCAGGGGGTCAGGACGAGCAGTACTTC,CSANSGGQDEQYF
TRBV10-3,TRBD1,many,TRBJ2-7,TGTGCCATCAGTGAGTCGGTAGGACAGGGGGCCTACGAGCAGTACTTC,CAISESVGQGAYEQYF
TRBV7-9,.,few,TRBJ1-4,TGTGCCAGCGGGATGGCGAGGGGAAAACTGTTTTTT,CASGMARGKLFF
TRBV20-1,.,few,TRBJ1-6,TGCAGTGCTAGAAGGGACATGGATTCACCCCTCCACTTT,CSARRDMDSPLHF
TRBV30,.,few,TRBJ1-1,TGTGCCTGGAGTGCCTCCAGGGGCACTGAAGCTTTCTTT,CAWSASRGTEAFF
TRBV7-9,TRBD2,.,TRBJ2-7,TGTGCCAGCAGCCCTCTATTAAGCGGGAGGGCCCTCTACGAGCAGTACTTC,CASSPLLSGRALYEQYF
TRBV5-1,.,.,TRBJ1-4,TGCGCCAGCAGTTCGGGGGACGGGGAAAAACTGTTTTTT,CASSSGDGEKLFF
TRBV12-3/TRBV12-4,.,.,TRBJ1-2,TGTGCCAGCAAACAGGGAAGCTATGGCTACACCTTC,CASKQGSYGYTF
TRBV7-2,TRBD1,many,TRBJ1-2,TGTGCCAGCAGCAAGCAGGGACAGGGAATCTATGGCTACACCTTC,CASSKQGQGIYGYTF
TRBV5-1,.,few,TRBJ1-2,TGCGCCAGCAGCTTGGCTCTGACTCCGGTGAACTATGGCTACACCTTC,CASSLALTPVNYGYTF